This T cell receptor beta chain was profiled in a study of blood T cell repertoires in COVID-19. For the study at large: The cDNA or gDNA used as material had been derived from T cells, B-cell-depleted T cells, or PBMCs.

As originally analysed: Nucleated cell counts were estimated from reference gene primer amplification. Sequencing was performed with immunoSEQ multiplex PCR; in TCRdb, only in-frame clones are kept and a portion is missing. V and J calls and clone size follow that table, whereas D and trimming were derived from the DNA. Among about 210,000 clones, under 90% were seen once, and the ten largest hold around 8.9%. Trimming shortened V by 4 bases and J by 5 bases, and 15 bases separated the two germline ends. This CDR3 is 15 amino acids long. The germline CDR1 and CDR2 sequences are KGHDR and SFDVKD. The clonotype was recovered from a woman in her fifties or sixties with acute COVID-19. The chain combines TRBV24-1 with TRBJ2-3, with D tentatively TRBD1 (5 bases). Sequenced sample: PBMCs or T cells enriched from blood (not recorded which). CDR3 DNA: TGTGCCACCAGTGAAAATCGCAGGGCGGTAGATACGCAGTATTTT. This gives the protein CATSENRRAVDTQYF.